The source of this T cell receptor (beta chain) is a study of CD4+ T cells in melanoma. Sequenced by immunoSEQ multiplex PCR; TCRdb stores in-frame clones only, minus some. Of 9,500 to 10,000 clones in the sample, roughly two thirds were seen once. The sequencing sample was made of cells from a culture (not recorded whether cultured in vitro). This clonotype originated in a human donor with melanoma.

CDR3 sequence (DNA): TGTGCCAGCAACTCGGCGGGGGGTAATGAAAAACTGTTTTTT. Its translation: CASNSAGGNEKLFF. V gene TRBV2 combines with J gene TRBJ1-4; D possibly corresponds to TRBD1 (5 bases). Germline-derived CDR1 and CDR2 are SNHLY and FYNNEI. This CDR3 is built from 14 residues. Trimming stripped 7 bases from V and 4 bases from J, with 13 bases between.